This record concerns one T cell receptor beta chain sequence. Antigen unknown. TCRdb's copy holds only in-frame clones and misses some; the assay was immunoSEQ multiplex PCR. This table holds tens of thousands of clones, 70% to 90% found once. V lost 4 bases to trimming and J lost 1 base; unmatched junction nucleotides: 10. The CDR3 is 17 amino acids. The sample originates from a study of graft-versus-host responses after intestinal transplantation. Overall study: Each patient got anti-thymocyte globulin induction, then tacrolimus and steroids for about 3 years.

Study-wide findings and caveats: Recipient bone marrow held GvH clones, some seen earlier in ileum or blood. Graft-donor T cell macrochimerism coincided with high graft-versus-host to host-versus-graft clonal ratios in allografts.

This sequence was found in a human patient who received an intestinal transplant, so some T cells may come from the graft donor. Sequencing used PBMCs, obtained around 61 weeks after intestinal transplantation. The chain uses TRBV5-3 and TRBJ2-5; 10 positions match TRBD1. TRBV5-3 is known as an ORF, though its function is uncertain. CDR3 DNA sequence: TGTGCCAGAAGCCCGGTAGGGGACAGGGGCTTCCAAGAGACCCAGTACTTC. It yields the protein CARSPVGDRGFQETQYF.